The clone carrying this TCR beta chain appeared a single time. Germline-derived CDR1 and CDR2 are MGHRA and YSYEKL. V was clipped by 4 bases and J by 4 bases; unmatched bases: 6. This CDR3 has 14 amino acids. The data were obtained in a study of blood T cell repertoires in COVID-19. Study overall: Italy, Spain and the United States were the sources of the convalescent and acute COVID-19 samples.

The authors' processing: Estimation of nucleated cell counts was performed using reference gene primer amplification. Using immunoSEQ multiplex PCR, the repertoire was profiled, and TCRdb retains in-frame clones only, with some absent. The V and J calls and the clone size are those of that table, but D and trimming were determined from the DNA. The repertoire consists of tens of thousands of clones, with 76% occurring once and the leading ten covering about 6.4%. The V gene is TRBV4-1, the J gene TRBJ1-2; 7 nucleotides line up with TRBD1. Specimen: peripheral blood. The clonotype comes from a woman in her forties or fifties with active or convalescent COVID-19. The CDR3 here is CASSLDRVSYGYTF. CDR3 DNA: TGCGCCAGCAGCCTAGACAGGGTCAGCTATGGCTACACCTTC.